The present T cell receptor (beta chain) was sequenced within a study of T-cell reconstitution after alpha-beta-depleted transplantation in children. V shed 5 bases and J shed 0 bases, with 11 bases lying between them. The CDR3 extends over 15 amino acids. CDR1 is SGHTA and CDR2 is FQGNSA in the germline V gene. Findings and caveats of the study: It was newly produced T cells that mostly accounted for T-cell counts and diversity one year after transplant.

There are a few counts of this clonotype. Its cognate antigen is unknown. Unique molecular identifiers were incorporated when the TCRbeta library was constructed. TCRdb called the PCR reads again in MiXCR, with one record for every CDR3 protein. The profile covers about 540,000 distinct CDR3 sequences, with 27% appearing a single time and around a third taken by the ten largest. The sequencing used PBMCs, collected before TCRalphabeta/CD19-depleted stem cell transplant. The rearrangement uses TRBV7-2 and TRBJ1-5, with a weak D call TRBD1 (5 bases). The sequence came from a boy less than two years old with Wiskott-Aldrich syndrome, due to receive a stem cell transplant. CDR3 residues: CASSPGTASNQPQHF. The CDR3 DNA reads TGTGCCAGCAGCCCCGGGACGGCTAGCAATCAGCCCCAGCATTTT.